Below, 5 T cell receptor beta chains from the same sample are listed, as sequenced in a study of human T cells and chemical hapten exposure. TCRdb re-derived calls from the RACE reads in MiXCR, one entry per CDR3 protein. Altogether some 350,000 distinct CDR3 sequences are present, approximately 6.3% being singletons, with the ten largest covering approximately 8%. Indicated time point: patch test 1, 2 weeks after DPC sensitization. Treatment defined: therapeutic diphenylcyclopropenone sensitization with weekly scalp DPC. Sample: whole blood, taken in connection with sensitization to the hapten diphenylcyclopropenone (DPC). The receptors were sampled from a woman in her late teens or twenties with alopecia areata. Some clones in this sample may be carry-over from other donors' samples.

This clonotype has a handful of counts. The chain has TRBV28 and TRBJ2-5; either TRBD1 or TRBD2 may supply D (7 bases each). V lost 3 bases and J lost 2, with 19 bases in between. This CDR3 has 17 amino acids. Germline V lookup: CDR1 MDHEN, CDR2 SYDVKM. CDR3 protein: CASSFSREEGAQETQYF. CDR3 coding DNA: TGTGCCAGCAGTTTTTCCCGGGAGGAGGGGGCGCAAGAGACCCAGTACTTC.

The CDR3 sequence is CASSYVGHLNTEAFF. The CDR3 nucleotides are TGTGCCAGCAGTTACGTAGGACACTTGAACACTGAAGCTTTCTTT. The J gene is TRBJ1-1, the V gene TRBV6-2 or TRBV6-3; TRBD1 is a possible D gene (5 bases). Germline values: CDR1 MNHEY, CDR2 SVGEGT. The CDR3 consists of 15 residues. V lost 2 bases and J 0 bases, leaving 10 bases between the germline ends.

This sequence joins TRBV20-1 and TRBJ2-3; TRBD1 might be the D (6 bases). V lost 0 bases, J lost 4 bases, and 8 bases lay in between. The germline gives CDR1 DFQATT, CDR2 SNEGSKA (reference sequence). CDR3 size: 13 residues. CDR3 DNA: TGCAGTGCTAGAGATTCAGGGGCAGATACGCAGTATTTT. Its protein is CSARDSGADTQYF.

As regards this clonotype: Compared with germline, one end of the junction differs, possibly owing to a read error. CDR3 protein: CACSPLSDTQYF. The CDR3 DNA follows: TGTGCCTGCAGCCCCCTCTCAGATACGCAGTATTTT. The chain joins TRBV7-9 to TRBJ2-3; no definite D call. The CDR3 is 12 residues long. Germline CDR1 and CDR2: SEHNR and FQNEAQ (reference sequence).

The chain has TRBV4-3 and TRBJ1-2, with a possible D match to TRBD1 (5 bases). Per the germline V gene, CDR1 is LGHNA and CDR2 is YSLEER. Between the trimmed V and J ends, which lost 0 bases and 3 bases, there was a span of 17 bases. The CDR3 length is 17 residues. The CDR3 DNA sequence: TGCGCCAGCAGCCAAGATCGTTCAAGGGACCGCTACTATGGCTACACCTTC. Its protein product is CASSQDRSRDRYYGYTF.